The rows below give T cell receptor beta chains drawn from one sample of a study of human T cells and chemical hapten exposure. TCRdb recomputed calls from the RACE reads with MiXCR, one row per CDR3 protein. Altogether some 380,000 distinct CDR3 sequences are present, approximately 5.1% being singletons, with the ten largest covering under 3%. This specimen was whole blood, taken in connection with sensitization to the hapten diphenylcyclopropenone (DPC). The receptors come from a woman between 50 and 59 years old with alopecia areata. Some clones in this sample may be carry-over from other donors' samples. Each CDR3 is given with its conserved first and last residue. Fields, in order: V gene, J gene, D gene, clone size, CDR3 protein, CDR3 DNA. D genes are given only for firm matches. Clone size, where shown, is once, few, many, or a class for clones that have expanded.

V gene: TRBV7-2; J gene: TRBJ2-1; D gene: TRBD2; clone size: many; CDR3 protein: CASSRTSGRHNEQFF; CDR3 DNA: TGTGCCAGCAGTAGGACTAGCGGGAGACACAATGAGCAGTTCTTC
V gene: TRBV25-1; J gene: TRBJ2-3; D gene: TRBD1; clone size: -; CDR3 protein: CASSEDREVADTQYF; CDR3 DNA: TGTGCCAGCAGTGAGGACAGGGAAGTTGCAGATACGCAGTATTTT
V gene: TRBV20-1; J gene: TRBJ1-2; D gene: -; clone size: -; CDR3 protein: CSASEGQYYGYTF; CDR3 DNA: TGCAGTGCTAGTGAAGGGCAGTACTATGGCTACACCTTC
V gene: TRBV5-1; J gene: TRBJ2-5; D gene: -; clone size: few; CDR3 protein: CASSPFRAEAQYF; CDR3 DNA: TGCGCCAGCAGCCCTTTTAGAGCAGAGGCCCAGTACTTC
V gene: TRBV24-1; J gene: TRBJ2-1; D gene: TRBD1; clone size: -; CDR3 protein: CATSGLTGGEQFF; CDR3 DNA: TGTGCCACCAGTGGCCTGACAGGGGGTGAGCAGTTCTTC
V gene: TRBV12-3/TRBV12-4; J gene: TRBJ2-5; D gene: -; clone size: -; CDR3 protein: CASSLQGGQETQYF; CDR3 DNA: TGTGCCAGCAGTTTACAGGGGGGGCAAGAGACCCAGTACTTC
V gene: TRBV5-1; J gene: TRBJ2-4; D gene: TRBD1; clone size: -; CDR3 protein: CASSPGQGAWENIQYF; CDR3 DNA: TGCGCCAGCAGCCCCGGACAGGGGGCTTGGGAAAACATTCAGTACTTC
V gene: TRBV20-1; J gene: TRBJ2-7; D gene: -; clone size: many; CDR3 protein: CSAREPDTYEQYF; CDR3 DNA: TGCAGTGCTAGAGAGCCAGACACCTACGAGCAGTACTTC
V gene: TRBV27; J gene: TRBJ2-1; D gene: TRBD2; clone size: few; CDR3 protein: CASSPALKLAGDNEQFF; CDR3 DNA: TGTGCCAGCAGCCCCGCCCTTAAACTAGCGGGGGACAATGAGCAGTTCTTC
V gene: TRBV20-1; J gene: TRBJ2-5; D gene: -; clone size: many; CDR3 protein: CSARRTTQETQYF; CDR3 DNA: TGCAGTGCCAGAAGGACTACTCAAGAGACCCAGTACTTC
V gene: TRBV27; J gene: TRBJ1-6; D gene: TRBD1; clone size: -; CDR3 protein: CASSPWDRSLQSPLHF; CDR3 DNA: TGTGCCAGCAGTCCTTGGGACAGGAGTCTCCAATCACCCCTCCACTTT
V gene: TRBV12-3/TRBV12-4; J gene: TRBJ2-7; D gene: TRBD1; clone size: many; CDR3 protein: CASSDRDRGHHEQYF; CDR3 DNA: TGTGCCAGCAGTGACCGGGACAGGGGGCATCACGAGCAGTACTTC
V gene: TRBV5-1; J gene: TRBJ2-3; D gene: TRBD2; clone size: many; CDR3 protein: CASSADPGLAGGDTQYF; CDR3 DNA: TGCGCCAGCAGCGCGGACCCGGGACTAGCGGGAGGTGATACGCAGTATTTT
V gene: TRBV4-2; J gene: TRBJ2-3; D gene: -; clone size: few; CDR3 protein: CASSQDARGTDTQYF; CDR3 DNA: TGTGCCAGCAGCCAAGATGCACGGGGCACAGATACGCAGTATTTT
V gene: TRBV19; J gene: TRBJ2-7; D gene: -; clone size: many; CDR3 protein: CASNADFGSYEQYF; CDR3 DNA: TGTGCCAGTAACGCAGACTTCGGCTCCTACGAGCAGTACTTC
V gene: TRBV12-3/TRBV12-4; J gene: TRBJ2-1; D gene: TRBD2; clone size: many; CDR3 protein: CASSSTSGKGNEQFF; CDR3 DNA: TGTGCCAGCAGCAGTACTAGCGGGAAGGGAAATGAGCAGTTCTTC
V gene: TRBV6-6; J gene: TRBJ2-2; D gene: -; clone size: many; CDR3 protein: CASSYSVANTGELFF; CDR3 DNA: TGTGCCAGCAGTTATTCGGTGGCGAACACCGGGGAGCTGTTTTTT
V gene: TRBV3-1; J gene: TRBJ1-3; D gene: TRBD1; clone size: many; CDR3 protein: CASSQGRDRRNTIYF; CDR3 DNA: TGTGCCAGCAGCCAAGGTCGGGACAGGAGAAACACCATATATTTT
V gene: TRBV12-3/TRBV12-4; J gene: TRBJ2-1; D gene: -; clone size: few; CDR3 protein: CASIPGDSSYNEQFF; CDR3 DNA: TGTGCCAGCATCCCTGGGGATAGCTCCTACAATGAGCAGTTCTTC
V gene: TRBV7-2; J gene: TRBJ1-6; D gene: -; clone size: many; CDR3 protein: CASSLASGTVNSPLHF; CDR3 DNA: TGTGCCAGCAGCTTAGCAAGCGGGACGGTTAATTCACCCCTCCACTTT
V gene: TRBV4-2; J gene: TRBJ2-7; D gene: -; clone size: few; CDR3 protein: CASSQGASGGGQYF; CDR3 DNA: TGTGCCAGCAGCCAAGGGGCTAGCGGAGGGGGGCAGTACTTC
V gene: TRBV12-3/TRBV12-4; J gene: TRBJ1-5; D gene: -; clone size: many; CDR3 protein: CASSLGGWGNQPQHF; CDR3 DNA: TGTGCCAGCAGTTTGGGGGGATGGGGCAATCAGCCCCAGCATTTT
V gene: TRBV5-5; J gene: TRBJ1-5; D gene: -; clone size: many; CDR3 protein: CASSLADSSNQPQHF; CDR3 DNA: TGTGCCAGCAGCTTGGCGGACAGTAGCAATCAGCCCCAGCATTTT
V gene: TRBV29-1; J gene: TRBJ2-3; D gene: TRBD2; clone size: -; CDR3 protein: CSAAGGSTTPPDTQYF; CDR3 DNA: TGCAGCGCCGCCGGGGGGAGCACTACCCCCCCAGATACGCAGTATTTT
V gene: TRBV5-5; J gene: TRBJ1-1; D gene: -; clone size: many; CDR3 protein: CASSLITDIQRTEAFF; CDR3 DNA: TGTGCCAGCAGCCTAATAACTGACATCCAGAGAACTGAAGCTTTCTTT
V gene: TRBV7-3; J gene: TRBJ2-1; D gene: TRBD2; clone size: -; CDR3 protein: CASSIKRGAYNEQFF; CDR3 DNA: TGTGCCAGCAGCATCAAGCGGGGTGCCTACAATGAGCAGTTCTTC
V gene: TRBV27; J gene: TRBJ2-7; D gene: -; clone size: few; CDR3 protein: CASSLDGGPRDEQYF; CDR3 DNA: TGTGCCAGCAGTTTAGATGGAGGGCCTAGGGACGAGCAGTACTTC
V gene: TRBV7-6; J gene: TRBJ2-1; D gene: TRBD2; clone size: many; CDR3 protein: CASTLGTSIHEQFF; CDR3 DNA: TGTGCCAGCACCCTGGGGACTAGCATCCATGAGCAGTTCTTC
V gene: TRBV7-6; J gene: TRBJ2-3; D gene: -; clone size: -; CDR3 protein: CVSSLPPADTQYF; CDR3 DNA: TGTGTCAGCAGCTTGCCCCCGGCAGATACGCAGTATTTT
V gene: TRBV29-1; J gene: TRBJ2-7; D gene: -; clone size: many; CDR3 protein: CSVDLAGLGEQYF; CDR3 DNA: TGCAGCGTTGATCTGGCGGGACTGGGCGAGCAGTACTTC
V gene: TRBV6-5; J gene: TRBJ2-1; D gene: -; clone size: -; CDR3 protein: CASSYATGTEQFF; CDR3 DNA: TGTGCCAGCAGTTACGCAACCGGGACGGAGCAGTTCTTC
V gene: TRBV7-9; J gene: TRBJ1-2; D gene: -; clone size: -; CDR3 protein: CASSHGLEAPYGYTF; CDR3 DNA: TGTGCCAGCAGTCACGGACTCGAAGCTCCCTATGGCTACACCTTC
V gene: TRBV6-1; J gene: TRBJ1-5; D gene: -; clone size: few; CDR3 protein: CAIRGGDLRQPQHF; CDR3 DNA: TGTGCCATAAGGGGAGGGGACCTTAGGCAGCCCCAGCATTTT
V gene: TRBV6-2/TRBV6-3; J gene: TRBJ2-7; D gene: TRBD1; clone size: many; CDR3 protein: CASSPTGVGYEQYF; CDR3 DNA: TGTGCCAGCAGTCCCACAGGGGTGGGCTACGAGCAGTACTTC
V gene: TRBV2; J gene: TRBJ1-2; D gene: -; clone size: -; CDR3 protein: CASSEPLPGEGYGYTF; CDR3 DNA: TGTGCCAGCAGTGAACCACTTCCAGGGGAGGGGTATGGCTACACCTTC